The present entry profiles one TCR beta chain with its context. The antigen is not known. The source of the sample is a study of cytomegalovirus exposure and HLA in healthy donors. Study-wide findings and caveats: It was approximately 160 TCR beta chains that were listed as cytomegalovirus-associated. An analysis that was carried out later associated fewer than 20,000 TCR beta sequences with HLA alleles at 0.05 false discovery rate. Later findings reportedly placed an Asian-associated ancestry cluster below the approximately 700-donor mean for N-insertions. Links to common viral pathogens appeared, in a later analysis, for several of the most significant clusters.

PCR primers comprised 60 Vbeta and 13 Jbeta primers. Libraries were prepared by immunoSEQ multiplex PCR; TCRdb keeps only in-frame clonotypes and omits some of them. The data show fewer than 110,000 clones, around 65% seen once. V dropped 6 bases and J dropped 0; count of bases not matched to a gene: 4. Germline V gene data show CDR1 as MNHNY and CDR2 as SVGAGI (reference sequence). This CDR3 has 16 residues. The genes are TRBV6-6 and TRBJ2-6; the match to TRBD1 covers 8 bases. Sequencing was performed on PBMCs. This TCR was sampled from a woman in her forties or fifties in good health and CMV-seronegative. The DNA of the CDR3 is TGTGCCAGCAGACAGGGGGTCCTCTCTGGGGCCAACGTCCTGACTTTC. Its translation is CASRQGVLSGANVLTF.